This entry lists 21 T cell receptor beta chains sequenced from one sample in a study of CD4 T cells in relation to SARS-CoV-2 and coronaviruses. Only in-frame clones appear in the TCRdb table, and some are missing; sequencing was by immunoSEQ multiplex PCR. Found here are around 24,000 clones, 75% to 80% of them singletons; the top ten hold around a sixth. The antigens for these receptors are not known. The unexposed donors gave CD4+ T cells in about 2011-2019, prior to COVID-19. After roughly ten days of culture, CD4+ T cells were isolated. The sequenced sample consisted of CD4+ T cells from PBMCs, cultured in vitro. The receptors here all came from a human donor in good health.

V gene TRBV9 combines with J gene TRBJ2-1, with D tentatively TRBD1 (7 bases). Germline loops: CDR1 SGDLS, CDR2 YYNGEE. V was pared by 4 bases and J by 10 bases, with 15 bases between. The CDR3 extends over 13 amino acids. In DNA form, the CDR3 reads TGTGCCAGCAGCCCCCCAGGGGGGAGGGAGCAGTTCTTC. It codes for CASSPPGGREQFF.

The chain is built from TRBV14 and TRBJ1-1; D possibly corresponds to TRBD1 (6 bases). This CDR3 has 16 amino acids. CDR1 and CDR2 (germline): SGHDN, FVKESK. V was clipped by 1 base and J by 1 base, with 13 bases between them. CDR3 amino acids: CASSQGWGRRNTEAFF. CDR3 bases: TGTGCCAGCAGCCAAGGGTGGGGGCGCCGGAACACTGAAGCTTTCTTT.

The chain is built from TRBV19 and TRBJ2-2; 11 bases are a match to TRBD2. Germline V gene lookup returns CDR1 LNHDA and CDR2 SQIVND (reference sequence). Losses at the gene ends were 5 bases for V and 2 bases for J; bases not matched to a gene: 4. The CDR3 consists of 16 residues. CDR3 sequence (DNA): TGTGCCAGTAGTTTCACTAGCGGGAGTAACACCGGGGAGCTGTTTTTT. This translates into CASSFTSGSNTGELFF.

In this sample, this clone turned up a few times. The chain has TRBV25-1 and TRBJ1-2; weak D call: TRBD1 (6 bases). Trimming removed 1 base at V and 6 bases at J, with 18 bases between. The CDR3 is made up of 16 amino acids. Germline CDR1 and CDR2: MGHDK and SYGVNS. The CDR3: CASSESTGALRNGYTF. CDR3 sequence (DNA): TGTGCCAGCAGTGAATCGACAGGCGCGTTAAGGAATGGCTACACCTTC.

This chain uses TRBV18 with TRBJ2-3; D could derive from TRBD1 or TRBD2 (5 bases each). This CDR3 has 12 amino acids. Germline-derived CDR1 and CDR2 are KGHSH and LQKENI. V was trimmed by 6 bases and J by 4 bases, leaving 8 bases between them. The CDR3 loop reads CASSPGPDTQYF. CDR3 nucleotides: TGTGCCAGCTCCCCGGGGCCAGATACGCAGTATTTT.

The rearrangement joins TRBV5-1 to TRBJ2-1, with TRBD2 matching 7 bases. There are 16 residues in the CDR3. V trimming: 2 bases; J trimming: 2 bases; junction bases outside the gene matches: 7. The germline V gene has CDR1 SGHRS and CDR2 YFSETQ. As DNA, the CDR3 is TGCGCCAGCAGCTTCTCCGGGACTAACACCTACAATGAGCAGTTCTTC. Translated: CASSFSGTNTYNEQFF. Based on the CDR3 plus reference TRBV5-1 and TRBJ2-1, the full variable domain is KAGVTQTPRYLIKTRGQQVTLSCSPISGHRSVSWYQQTPGQGLQFLFEYFSETQRNKGNFPGRFSGRQFSNSRSEMNVSTLELGDSALYLCASSFSGTNTYNEQFFGPGTRLTVL.

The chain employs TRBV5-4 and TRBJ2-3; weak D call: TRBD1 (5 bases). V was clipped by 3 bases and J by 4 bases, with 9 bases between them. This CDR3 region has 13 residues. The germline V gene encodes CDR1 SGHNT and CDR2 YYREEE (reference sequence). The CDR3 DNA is TGTGCCAGCAGCTCAGGGTTTGCAGATACGCAGTATTTT. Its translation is CASSSGFADTQYF.

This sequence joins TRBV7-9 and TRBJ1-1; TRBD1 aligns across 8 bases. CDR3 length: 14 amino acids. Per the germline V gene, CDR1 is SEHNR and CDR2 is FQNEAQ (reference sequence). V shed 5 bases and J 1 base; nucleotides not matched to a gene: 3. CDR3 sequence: CASSRTGRNTEAFF. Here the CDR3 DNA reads TGTGCCAGCAGCCGGACAGGGAGGAACACTGAAGCTTTCTTT.

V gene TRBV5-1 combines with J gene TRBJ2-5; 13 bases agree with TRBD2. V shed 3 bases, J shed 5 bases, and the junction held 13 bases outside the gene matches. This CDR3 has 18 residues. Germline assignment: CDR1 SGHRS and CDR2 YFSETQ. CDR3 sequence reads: CASSSSPGLAGFGETQYF. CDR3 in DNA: TGCGCCAGCAGCTCCTCACCGGGACTAGCGGGGTTCGGGGAGACCCAGTACTTC.

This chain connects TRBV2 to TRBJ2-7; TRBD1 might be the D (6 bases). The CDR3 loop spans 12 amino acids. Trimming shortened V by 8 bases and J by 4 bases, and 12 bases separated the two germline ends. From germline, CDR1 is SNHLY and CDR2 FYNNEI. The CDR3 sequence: CASEGGSYEQYF. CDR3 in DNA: TGTGCCAGCGAAGGGGGTAGTTACGAGCAGTACTTC.

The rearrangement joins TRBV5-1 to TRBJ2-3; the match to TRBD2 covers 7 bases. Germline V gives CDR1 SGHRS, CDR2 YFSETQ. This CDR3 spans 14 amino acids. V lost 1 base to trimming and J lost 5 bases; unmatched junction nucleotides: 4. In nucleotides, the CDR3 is TGCGCCAGCAGCTTGTCCGGGGGGAAAGATACGCAGTATTTT. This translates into CASSLSGGKDTQYF.

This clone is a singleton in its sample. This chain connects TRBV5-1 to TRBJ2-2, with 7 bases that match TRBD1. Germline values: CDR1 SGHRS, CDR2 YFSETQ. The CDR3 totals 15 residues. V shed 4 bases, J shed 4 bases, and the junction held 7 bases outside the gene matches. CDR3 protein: CASSERQGGTGELFF. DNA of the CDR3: TGCGCCAGCAGCGAAAGACAGGGCGGCACCGGGGAGCTGTTTTTT.

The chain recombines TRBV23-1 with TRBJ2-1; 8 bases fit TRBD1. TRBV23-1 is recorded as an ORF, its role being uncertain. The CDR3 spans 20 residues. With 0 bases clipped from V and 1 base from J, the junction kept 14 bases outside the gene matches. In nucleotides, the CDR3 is TGCGCCAGCAGTCAATCGACCGGGGACGCGACAGGGGTTTCCTACAATGAGCAGTTCTTC. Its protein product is CASSQSTGDATGVSYNEQFF.

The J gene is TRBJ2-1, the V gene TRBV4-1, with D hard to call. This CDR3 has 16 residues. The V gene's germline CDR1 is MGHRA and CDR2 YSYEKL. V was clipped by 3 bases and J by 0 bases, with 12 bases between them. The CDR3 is CASSQLTLSSYNEQFF. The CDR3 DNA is TGCGCCAGCAGCCAGTTGACACTTAGCTCCTACAATGAGCAGTTCTTC.

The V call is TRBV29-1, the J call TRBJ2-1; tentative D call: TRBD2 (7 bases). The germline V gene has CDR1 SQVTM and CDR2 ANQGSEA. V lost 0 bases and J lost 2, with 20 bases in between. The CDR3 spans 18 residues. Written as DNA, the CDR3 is TGCAGCGTTGAAGATCTGGGGAGGGGGGGTTTGACCTACAATGAGCAGTTCTTC. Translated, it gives CSVEDLGRGGLTYNEQFF.

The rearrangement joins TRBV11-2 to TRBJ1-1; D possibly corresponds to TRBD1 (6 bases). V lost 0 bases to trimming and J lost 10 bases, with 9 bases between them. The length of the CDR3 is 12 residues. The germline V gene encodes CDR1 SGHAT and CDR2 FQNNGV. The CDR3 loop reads CASSLETGRAFF. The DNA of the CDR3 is TGTGCCAGCAGCTTAGAAACAGGGCGAGCTTTCTTT.

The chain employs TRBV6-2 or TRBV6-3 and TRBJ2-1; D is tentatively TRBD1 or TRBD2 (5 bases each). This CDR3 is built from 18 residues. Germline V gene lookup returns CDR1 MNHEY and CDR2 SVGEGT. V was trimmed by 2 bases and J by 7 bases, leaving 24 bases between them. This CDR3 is CASSYGPGLRGWGNEQFF. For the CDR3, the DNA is TGTGCCAGCAGTTACGGCCCTGGTTTGAGGGGTTGGGGAAATGAGCAGTTCTTC.

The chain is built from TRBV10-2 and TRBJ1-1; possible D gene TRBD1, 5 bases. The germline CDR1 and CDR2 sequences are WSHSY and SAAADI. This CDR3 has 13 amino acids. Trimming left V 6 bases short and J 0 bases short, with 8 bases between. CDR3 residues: CASRRQLNTEAFF. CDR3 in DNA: TGCGCCAGCAGACGACAGCTGAACACTGAAGCTTTCTTT.

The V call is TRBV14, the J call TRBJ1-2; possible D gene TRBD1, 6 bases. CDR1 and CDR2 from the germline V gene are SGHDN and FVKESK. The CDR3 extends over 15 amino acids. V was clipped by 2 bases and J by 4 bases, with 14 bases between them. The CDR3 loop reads CASSQQQGPLYGYTF. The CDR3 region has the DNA TGTGCCAGCAGCCAACAGCAGGGGCCTCTCTATGGCTACACCTTC.

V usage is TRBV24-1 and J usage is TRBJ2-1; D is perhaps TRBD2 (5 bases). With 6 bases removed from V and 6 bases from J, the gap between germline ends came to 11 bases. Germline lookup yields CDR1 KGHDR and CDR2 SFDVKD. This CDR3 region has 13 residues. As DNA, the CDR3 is TGTGCCACCAGTTCCGGGGTCCGCAATGAGCAGTTCTTC. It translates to CATSSGVRNEQFF.

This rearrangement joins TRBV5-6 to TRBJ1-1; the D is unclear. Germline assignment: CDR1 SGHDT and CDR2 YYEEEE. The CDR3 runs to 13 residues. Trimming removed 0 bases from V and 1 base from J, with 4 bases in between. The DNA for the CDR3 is TGTGCCAGCAGCTTGGACAGGAACACTGAAGCTTTCTTT. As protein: CASSLDRNTEAFF. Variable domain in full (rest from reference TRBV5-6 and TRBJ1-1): DAGVTQSPTHLIKTRGQQVTLRCSPKSGHDTVSWYQQALGQGPQFIFQYYEEEERQRGNFPDRFSGHQFPNYSSELNVNALLLGDSALYLCASSLDRNTEAFFGQGTRLTVV.